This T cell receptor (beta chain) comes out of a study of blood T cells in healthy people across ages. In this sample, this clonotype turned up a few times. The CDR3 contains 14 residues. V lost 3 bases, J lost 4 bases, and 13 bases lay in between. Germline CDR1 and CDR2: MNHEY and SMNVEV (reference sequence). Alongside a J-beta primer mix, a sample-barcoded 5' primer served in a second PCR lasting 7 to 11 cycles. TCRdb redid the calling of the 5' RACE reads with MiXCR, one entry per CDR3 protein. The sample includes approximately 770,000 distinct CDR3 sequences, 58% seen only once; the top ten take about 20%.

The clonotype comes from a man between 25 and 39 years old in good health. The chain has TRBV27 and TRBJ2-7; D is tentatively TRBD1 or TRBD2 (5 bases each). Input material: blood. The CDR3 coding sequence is TGTGCCAGCAGTTTGAGGGGAACCTCGTACGAGCAGTACTTC. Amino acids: CASSLRGTSYEQYF.